The clone carrying this T cell receptor beta chain has just a few counts. The source of the sample is a study of regulatory T cells in long-lasting Graves disease. Time point in this sample: persistent/refractory GD, antithyroid drugs over 5 years with positive TRAb. PBMC-extracted RNA yielded the TCR library. Library construction for TCR beta used iRepertoire HTBI primers and Arm-PCR of CDR3 regions. TCRdb analysed the multiplex PCR reads with MiXCR anew, one entry per CDR3 protein. The profile covers some 370,000 distinct CDR3 sequences, with roughly 23% appearing a single time and roughly a quarter taken by the ten largest. Trimming stripped 2 bases from V and 3 bases from J, with 14 bases between. The CDR3 covers 15 residues.

The sequenced sample was peripheral blood mononuclear cells (PBMCs), obtained when the disease was refractory, from a patient treated with antithyroid drugs. The chain employs TRBV12-3 or TRBV12-4 and TRBJ2-7, with D tentatively TRBD2 (6 bases). The sequence came from a woman aged 40-49 years with Graves disease. CDR3 DNA: TGTGCCAGCAGTTTAAACCTAGCGTGGTTCTACGAGCAGTACTTC. Protein sequence: CASSLNLAWFYEQYF.